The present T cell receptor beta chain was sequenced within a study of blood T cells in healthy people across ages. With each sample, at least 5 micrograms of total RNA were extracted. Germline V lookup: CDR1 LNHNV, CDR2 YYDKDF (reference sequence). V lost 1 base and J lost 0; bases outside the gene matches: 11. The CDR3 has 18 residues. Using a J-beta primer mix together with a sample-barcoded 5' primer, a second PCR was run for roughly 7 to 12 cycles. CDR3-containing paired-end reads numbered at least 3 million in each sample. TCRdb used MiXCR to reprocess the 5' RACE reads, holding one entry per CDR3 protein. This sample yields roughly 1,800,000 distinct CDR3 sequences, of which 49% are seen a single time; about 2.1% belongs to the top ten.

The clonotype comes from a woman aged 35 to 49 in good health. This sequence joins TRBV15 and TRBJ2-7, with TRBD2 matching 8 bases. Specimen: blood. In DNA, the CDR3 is TGTGCCACCAGCAGAGCCGAGATCGTCAGCGGGGGCTCCTACGAGCAGTACTTC. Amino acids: CATSRAEIVSGGSYEQYF.